These 29 T cell receptor beta chains were sequenced from one sample in a study of technical replicates of blood from a handful of donors. Repertoires were generated with immunoSEQ multiplex PCR, while TCRdb's copy carries only in-frame clones and drops some. Of about 82,000 clones listed, around 92% are singletons. The specimen sequenced was T cells isolated from PBMCs. These receptors originate from a human donor in good health.

The chain has TRBV6-5 and TRBJ2-2; D is perhaps TRBD1 (5 bases). CDR3 length: 15 amino acids. Trimming removed 3 bases at V and 2 bases at J, with 10 bases between. CDR1 is MNHEY and CDR2 is SVGAGI in the germline V gene. The CDR3 is CASSYRTPNTGELFF. The CDR3, as DNA: TGTGCCAGCAGTTATCGGACACCTAACACCGGGGAGCTGTTTTTT.

This chain uses TRBV7-9 with TRBJ2-2; D is ambiguous. CDR3 length equals 11 residues. CDR1 is SEHNR and CDR2 is FQNEAQ in the germline V gene (reference sequence). Trimming left V 7 bases short and J 9 bases short, with 9 bases between. As DNA, the CDR3 is TGTGCCAGCACCCAGAGGAGGGAGCTGTTTTTT. This sequence encodes CASTQRRELFF.

The gene calls are TRBV2 and TRBJ2-3, with TRBD1 matching over 7 bases. The CDR3 totals 15 residues. J lost 5 bases, V lost 8 bases, and 13 bases had no gene match. The germline V gene encodes CDR1 SNHLY and CDR2 FYNNEI. Written as DNA, the CDR3 is TGTGCCAGCGCTGACCGGGACAGTTCCCTAGATACGCAGTATTTT. Translation gives CASADRDSSLDTQYF.

The DNA for the CDR3 is TGTGCCAGCAGTTTGCGTGACTCCTACGAGCAGTACTTC. As protein: CASSLRDSYEQYF. V is TRBV6-6 and J is TRBJ2-7; D call uncertain. Trimming took off 4 bases at V and 0 bases at J, with 7 bases between the two ends. CDR1 is MNHNY and CDR2 is SVGAGI in the germline V gene (reference sequence). CDR3 size: 13 residues.

The chain recombines TRBV9 with TRBJ2-1; 12 bases agree with TRBD2. This CDR3 has 15 amino acids. J was trimmed by 6 bases and V by 4 bases; bases with no gene match: 5. Germline lookup yields CDR1 SGDLS and CDR2 YYNGEE. CDR3 residues: CASSPGLAGFNEQFF. CDR3 sequence (DNA): TGTGCCAGCAGCCCCGGACTAGCGGGATTCAATGAGCAGTTCTTC. Full variable domain (outside the CDR3, taken from reference TRBV9 and TRBJ2-1): DSGVTQTPKHLITATGQRVTLRCSPRSGDLSVYWYQQSLDQGLQFLIQYYNGEERAKGNILERFSAQQFPDLHSELNLSSLELGDSALYFCASSPGLAGFNEQFFGPGTRLTVL.

The V call is TRBV7-6, the J call TRBJ2-1; D gene uncertain. The CDR3 spans 14 residues. V lost 5 bases and J lost 1, with 9 bases in between. CDR1 is SGHVS, CDR2 FNYEAQ, per germline. CDR3 sequence reads: CASSPLGSYNEQFF. CDR3 coding DNA: TGTGCCAGCAGCCCTCTAGGTTCCTACAATGAGCAGTTCTTC.

V usage is TRBV5-1 and J usage is TRBJ2-1; 16 nucleotides line up with TRBD2. The V gene's germline CDR1 is SGHRS and CDR2 YFSETQ. This CDR3 has 15 amino acids. Losses at the gene ends were 4 bases for V and 10 bases for J; bases not matched to a gene: 5. The CDR3 coding sequence is TGCGCCAGCAGCCCGGGGACTAGCGGGGGGGACGAGCAGTTCTTC. It is translated as CASSPGTSGGDEQFF.

This chain joins TRBV9 and TRBJ2-3, with 7 bases fitting TRBD1. V was clipped by 4 bases and J by 2 bases; unmatched bases: 4. The length of the CDR3 is 14 residues. From germline, CDR1 is SGDLS and CDR2 YYNGEE. The CDR3 loop reads CASSIQGPTDTQYF. The CDR3 coding sequence is TGTGCCAGCAGCATACAGGGGCCCACAGATACGCAGTATTTT.

The chain carries TRBV11-2 and TRBJ2-1, with D maybe TRBD1 (6 bases). Trimming removed 4 bases at V and 8 bases at J, with 12 bases between. Per germline, CDR1 SGHAT and CDR2 FQNNGV. The CDR3 length is 13 residues. The CDR3 DNA reads as TGTGCCAGCAGCTCCTTGACAGGTCATGAGCAGTTCTTC. Translating it yields CASSSLTGHEQFF.

The chain links TRBV12-5 to TRBJ2-1, with D tentatively TRBD2 (5 bases). V lost 8 bases, J lost 2 bases, and 16 bases lay in between. Germline CDR1 is LGHNT and CDR2 is FRNRAP. This CDR3 region has 15 residues. In nucleotides, the CDR3 is TGTGCTAGTCGAGCTAGCACGGTACCCTACAATGAGCAGTTCTTC. It is translated as CASRASTVPYNEQFF.

The V and J genes are TRBV28 and TRBJ2-3, with a weak D call TRBD1 (6 bases). The CDR3 is 15 residues long. V dropped 2 bases and J dropped 6 bases, with 15 bases sitting between them. CDR1 is MDHEN, CDR2 SYDVKM, per germline. The CDR3 is CASSLGAQGKDTQYF. The CDR3 DNA is TGTGCCAGCAGTTTAGGGGCACAGGGTAAGGATACGCAGTATTTT.

The gene calls are TRBV29-1 and TRBJ2-6; no clear D gene. The ends were cut back, 7 bases at V and 1 base at J, with 11 bases in the middle. The CDR3 loop spans 14 amino acids. Looked up from germline, CDR1 is SQVTM and CDR2 is ANQGSEA. The CDR3 reads CSAITFSGANVLTF. The DNA of the CDR3 is TGCAGCGCTATCACCTTTTCTGGGGCCAACGTCCTGACTTTC.

The CDR3 DNA reads TGTGCCACCAGCAGAGATTTTACGGGAGTCGGCAATGAGCAGTTCTTC. Encoded protein: CATSRDFTGVGNEQFF. The rearrangement uses TRBV15 and TRBJ2-1; possible D gene TRBD2, 6 bases. The germline V and J ends were trimmed by 0 bases and 6 bases, with 15 bases remaining between them. Germline V gene sequence: CDR1 LNHNV, CDR2 YYDKDF (reference sequence). CDR3 length equals 16 residues. Complete variable domain (other parts from reference TRBV15 and TRBJ2-1): DAMVIQNPRYQVTQFGKPVTLSCSQTLNHNVMYWYQQKSSQAPKLLFHYYDKDFNNEADTPDNFQSRRPNTSFCFLDIRSPGLGDTAMYLCATSRDFTGVGNEQFFGPGTRLTVL.

This chain links TRBV12-5 with TRBJ2-1, with 7 bases identical to TRBD1. V was clipped by 0 bases and J by 4 bases; unmatched bases: 6. Germline V gene sequence: CDR1 LGHNT, CDR2 FRNRAP. The CDR3 runs to 16 residues. CDR3 residues: CASGLVYGTAYNEQFF. DNA for the CDR3: TGTGCTAGTGGTTTGGTATATGGGACAGCTTACAATGAGCAGTTCTTC.

The rearrangement links TRBV19 to TRBJ1-2; D gene ambiguous. The CDR3 loop spans 11 amino acids. V lost 1 base and J 7 bases, leaving 4 bases between the germline ends. CDR1 and CDR2 from the germline V gene are LNHDA and SQIVND (reference sequence). The CDR3 region has the DNA TGTGCCAGTAGTATAGGCAGTGGCTACACCTTC. Residues: CASSIGSGYTF.

The CDR3 reads CASSPNGGVSGNTIYF. The CDR3 coding sequence is TGTGCCAGCAGCCCGAATGGAGGAGTCTCTGGAAACACCATATATTTT. The chain links TRBV7-6 to TRBJ1-3; D unclear. Germline values: CDR1 SGHVS, CDR2 FNYEAQ. This CDR3 region has 16 residues. The ends were cut back, 5 bases at V and 0 bases at J, with 14 bases in the middle.

This clone came up a few times. The chain joins TRBV28 to TRBJ2-1, with TRBD2 identical over 10 bases. The J segment lost 8 bases and the V segment lost 6 bases, leaving 16 bases of the junction unmatched. Germline V gene sequence: CDR1 MDHEN, CDR2 SYDVKM. The CDR3 runs to 17 residues. The CDR3 loop reads CASSPPSGSVVNDEQFF. CDR3 nucleotides: TGTGCCAGCAGCCCCCCTAGCGGGAGTGTCGTTAACGATGAGCAGTTCTTC. The whole variable domain, remainder taken from reference TRBV28 and TRBJ2-1, is DVKVTQSSRYLVKRTGEKVFLECVQDMDHENMFWYRQDPGLGLRLIYFSYDVKMKEKGDIPEGYSVSREKKERFSLILESASTNQTSMYLCASSPPSGSVVNDEQFFGPGTRLTVL.

The V gene is TRBV7-3, the J gene TRBJ2-3, with D unclear. Germline V lookup: CDR1 SGHTA, CDR2 FQGTGA. The V end was cut by 4 bases, the J end by 0 bases, with 14 bases between. CDR3 size: 16 residues. CDR3 protein: CASSSSLSTSTDTQYF. The CDR3 bases are TGTGCCAGCAGCTCCTCCTTGTCGACTAGCACAGATACGCAGTATTTT.

This clone was seen a single time. V and J are TRBV19 and TRBJ1-1; maybe TRBD1 (5 bases). Germline loops: CDR1 LNHDA, CDR2 SQIVND (reference sequence). V was clipped by 2 bases and J by 0 bases, with 10 bases between them. The CDR3 is 15 residues long. In nucleotides, the CDR3 is TGTGCCAGTAGTATACGGCGGGGGGTGAACACTGAAGCTTTCTTT. It is translated as CASSIRRGVNTEAFF.

This clone has a handful of counts. V is TRBV11-2 and J is TRBJ2-3, with D possibly matching TRBD2 (5 bases). V lost 3 bases to trimming and J lost 3 bases, with 13 bases between them. The germline CDR1 and CDR2 sequences are SGHAT and FQNNGV. The CDR3 totals 15 residues. CDR3 in DNA: TGTGCCAGCAGCTTGGCGTGGGAGCGTACAGATACGCAGTATTTT. It encodes CASSLAWERTDTQYF.

As DNA, the CDR3 is TGTGCCTGGGATTCCACAGGGGTCAATCAGCCCCAGCATTTT. Its translation is CAWDSTGVNQPQHF. The rearrangement uses TRBV30 and TRBJ1-5, with 7 bases identical to TRBD1. The V and J ends lost 5 bases and 3 bases, in that order; junction bases with no gene match: 7. The CDR3 runs 14 residues. Looked up from germline, CDR1 is GTSNPN and CDR2 is SVGIG (reference sequence).

The chain links TRBV28 to TRBJ1-5, with TRBD1 matching over 9 bases. This CDR3 region has 19 residues. CDR1 is MDHEN, CDR2 SYDVKM, per germline. V trimming: 4 bases; J trimming: 6 bases; junction bases outside the gene matches: 19. CDR3 in DNA: TGTGCCAGCAGTTATGCGTTTCGCCGGGACAGGGAGTGGAGTCAGCCCCAGCATTTT. Translation: CASSYAFRRDREWSQPQHF.

A single count supports this clone. The rearrangement joins TRBV12-5 to TRBJ2-7, with 10 nucleotides matching TRBD1. The CDR3 loop spans 14 amino acids. V trimming: 5 bases; J trimming: 2 bases; junction bases outside the gene matches: 3. Looked up from germline, CDR1 is LGHNT and CDR2 is FRNRAP. The chain's CDR3 is CASGTGQGAYEQYF. CDR3 sequence (DNA): TGTGCTAGTGGTACTGGACAGGGGGCCTACGAGCAGTACTTC.

The V gene is TRBV2, the J gene TRBJ2-7, with D possibly matching TRBD1 (6 bases). V dropped 5 bases and J dropped 5 bases, with 16 bases sitting between them. CDR1 and CDR2 from the germline V gene are SNHLY and FYNNEI. This CDR3 spans 14 amino acids. CDR3 in amino acids: CASSMEPGADEQYF. Written as DNA, the CDR3 is TGTGCCAGCAGTATGGAGCCAGGGGCAGACGAGCAGTACTTC.

This clone was seen a single time. The V call is TRBV5-1, the J call TRBJ2-5, with 12 bases fitting TRBD2. The CDR3 is made up of 17 amino acids. J lost 5 bases, V lost 4 bases, and 12 bases had no gene match. Germline CDR1 reads SGHRS; CDR2 reads YFSETQ. This CDR3 is CASSEGLAGGPFETQYF. CDR3 DNA: TGCGCCAGCAGCGAGGGACTAGCGGGCGGACCTTTTGAGACCCAGTACTTC.

The gene calls are TRBV11-2 and TRBJ1-3, with unresolved D. Trimming removed 1 base from V and 8 bases from J, with 9 bases in between. In germline, CDR1 is SGHAT, CDR2 FQNNGV. The CDR3 consists of 13 residues. The CDR3 DNA is TGTGCCAGCAGCTTAGGGAGTTCGGACACCATATATTTT. Its protein is CASSLGSSDTIYF.

This chain links TRBV7-9 with TRBJ1-1; TRBD1 aligns across 9 bases. The CDR3 is 15 residues long. Unmatched junction bases numbered 9, after V lost 3 bases and J lost 7 bases. Germline V gives CDR1 SEHNR, CDR2 FQNEAQ (reference sequence). The CDR3 DNA reads TGTGCCAGCAGCTTTTTACCGGGACAGGGTAGTGAAGCTTTCTTT. The encoded protein is CASSFLPGQGSEAFF.

For the CDR3, the DNA is TGTGCCAGCAGGTATGGGACTAGCGGATTCAACACCGGGGAGCTGTTTTTT. Residues: CASRYGTSGFNTGELFF. V gene TRBV5-6 combines with J gene TRBJ2-2, with 11 bases that match TRBD2. Germline V CDR1 and CDR2: SGHDT, YYEEEE. J lost 2 bases, V lost 5 bases, and 8 bases had no gene match. The length of the CDR3 is 17 residues.

This chain links TRBV19 with TRBJ2-5; D is undetermined. CDR1 and CDR2 (germline): LNHDA, SQIVND (reference sequence). Trimming cost V 3 bases and J 1 base, with 6 bases left between them. This CDR3 has 13 amino acids. The CDR3 nucleotides read TGTGCCAGTAGTATCAGTGTCCAAGAGACCCAGTACTTC. Translating gives CASSISVQETQYF.